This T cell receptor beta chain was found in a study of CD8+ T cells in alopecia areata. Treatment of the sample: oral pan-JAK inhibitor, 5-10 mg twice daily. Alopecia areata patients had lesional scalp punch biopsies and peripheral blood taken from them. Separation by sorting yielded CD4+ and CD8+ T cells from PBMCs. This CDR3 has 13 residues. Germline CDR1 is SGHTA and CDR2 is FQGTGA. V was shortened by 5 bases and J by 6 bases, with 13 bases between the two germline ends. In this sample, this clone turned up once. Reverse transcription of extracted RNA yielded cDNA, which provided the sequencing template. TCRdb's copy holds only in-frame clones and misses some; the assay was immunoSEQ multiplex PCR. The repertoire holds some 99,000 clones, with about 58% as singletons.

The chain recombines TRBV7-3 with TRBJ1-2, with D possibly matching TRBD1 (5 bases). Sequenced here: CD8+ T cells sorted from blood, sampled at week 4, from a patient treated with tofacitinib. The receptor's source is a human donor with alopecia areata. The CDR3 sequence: CASSPDPGNGYTF. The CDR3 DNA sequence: TGTGCCAGCAGCCCCGATCCAGGGAATGGCTACACCTTC.